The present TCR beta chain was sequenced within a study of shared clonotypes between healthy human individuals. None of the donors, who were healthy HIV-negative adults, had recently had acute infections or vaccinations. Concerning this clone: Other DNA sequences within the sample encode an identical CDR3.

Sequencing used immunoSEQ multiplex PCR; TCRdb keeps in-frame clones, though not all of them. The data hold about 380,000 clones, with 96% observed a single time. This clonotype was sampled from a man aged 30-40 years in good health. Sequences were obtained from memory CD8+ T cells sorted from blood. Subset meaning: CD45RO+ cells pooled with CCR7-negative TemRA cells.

CDR3 in amino acids: CASSLGQGRTDTQYF. DNA for the CDR3: TGCGCCAGCAGCTTGGGACAGGGGCGCACAGATACGCAGTATTTT. The gene calls are TRBV5-1 and TRBJ2-3, with 8 bases lining up with TRBD1. J gave up 1 base and V 0 bases, and 1 base lay outside the gene matches. There are 15 residues in the CDR3. Germline CDR1 SGHRS, CDR2 YFSETQ. Combining the CDR3 with reference TRBV5-1 and TRBJ2-3 gives the whole variable domain KAGVTQTPRYLIKTRGQQVTLSCSPISGHRSVSWYQQTPGQGLQFLFEYFSETQRNKGNFPGRFSGRQFSNSRSEMNVSTLELGDSALYLCASSLGQGRTDTQYFGPGTRLTVL.